This T cell receptor (beta chain) is drawn from a study of T cells in Graves' hyperthyroidism and ophthalmopathy (dated by TCRdb to between 2018 and 2020). With regard to the full study: Peripheral blood was collected at initial diagnosis, before any treatment. Prospective prediction of ophthalmopathy was tested in an independent validation cohort of 18 to 20 hyperthyroidism patients and some 17 patients who later progressed to ophthalmopathy. The paper reports TCR Vbeta CDR3 sequencing of some 140 peripheral blood samples: 43 ophthalmopathy, about 75 hyperthyroidism and 17 progressor patients. The roughly 100 discovery patients were randomly split 7:3 into training and test sets. The study also compared thyroid tissue and blood T-cell repertoires from five or six Graves' hyperthyroidism patients. After blood sampling, hyperthyroidism patients were treated with methimazole at a starting dose of 30 mg daily, and ophthalmopathy patients were treated with high-dose intravenous methylprednisolone. TCR V-J signatures able to tell the groups apart were searched for in a discovery cohort of 95 or so patients, of whom 43 had Graves' ophthalmopathy and some 60 had stable Graves' hyperthyroidism.

In the ophthalmopathy patients, disease was moderately to severely active, with a Clinical Activity Score of 3 or more, a NOSPECS grade of 4 or more, and a duration of less than 3 months. Any patient with an uncontrolled infection, another autoimmune disease, pregnancy or lactation was excluded. Diagnoses were based on clinical symptoms, serum thyroxine and TRAb, thyroid ultrasound and orbital computed tomography. Ficoll-Paque density gradient centrifugation was used to isolate PBMCs from about 10 ml of fresh peripheral blood. Total RNA was extracted using Trizol reagent, and RNA quality was assessed on an Agilent 2100 Bioanalyzer. From its cysteine to its phenylalanine, the CDR3 spans 13 amino acids. Only the CDR3 DNA stays, 39 bases, in frame from base 1. According to the germline V gene, CDR1 reads LGHNT and CDR2 reads FRNRAP. Study-wide conclusions, independent of this receptor: Most expanded thyroid clonotypes (frequency above 0.001) were also detected in blood, a finding suggesting that blood repertoires may reflect thyroid immune responses. In validation, the model predicted progression to ophthalmopathy a median of 6.5 months before onset, with around 70% sensitivity and roughly 77% specificity. Sample size was not statistically predetermined, and blinding of investigators to group allocation was not performed. A model built on a 13 V-J signature distinguished ophthalmopathy from stable hyperthyroidism, reaching about 89% sensitivity and 81.08% specificity in cross-validation and 80%/75% in testing.

This clonotype has more than one count but fewer than ten. Its antigen is currently not known. At one end the junction does not follow the germline gene, possibly because of a read error. Amplification of TCR beta CDR3 regions was carried out from RNA transcripts. For the first round of RT-PCR on the TCR CDR3, the HTBI primer set was used together with the Qiagen OneStep RT-PCR kit. A second multiplex PCR round built the libraries, followed by size selection and purification. Sequencing of the libraries was done on an Illumina HiSeq2000 using paired-end 100 bp reads. Per the original workflow: SOAPnuke was used to process the raw data, with reads discarded if the reads contained adapters or uncalled bases, had a mean Phred below 15, or lacked an exact constant-primer or identifier match. COPE v1.2.5 was used to merge the high-quality paired reads, and each unique nucleotide sequence was defined as a clonotype. MiTCR v1.1 was used to align clonotypes to the IMGT TRBV, TRBD and TRBJ reference segments. The analysis included only V-J combinations with a frequency above 0.0001, which together covered more than 98% of the repertoires. The TCS score was defined as the ratio of F50 (clonal expansion) to E x V (chaos), calculated using BLOSUM62-based TCRdist between CDR3 peptides within each V-J. Welch's t-statistics and random forest reduced roughly 530 V-J features to roughly 13, which were used in a naive Bayes classifier (R e1071). TCRdb itself trimmed the public reads at Q25 with fastp, ran MiXCR and retained productive beta chains. When rows share a CDR3 protein, they turn into one entry using the most common DNA and genes. These V and J calls are TCRdb output, not the study's own analysis. In all, the sample holds about half a million distinct CDR3 sequences, and approximately 23% of those were seen once. The leading ten clones occupy 49% of the sample.

The chain employs TRBV12-5 and TRBJ2-5; the D gene cannot be named for sure. Sequencing was done on a sample of blood. The receptor was isolated from a woman in her seventies with Graves' ophthalmopathy. The DNA sequence follows: TGTGCTAGTGCCCTACACAACCAAGAGGCCCAGTACTTC. This codes for CASALHNQEAQYF.